These 11 T cell receptor beta chains came from one sample sequenced in a study of beta chain features in type 1 diabetes. General study points: Type 1 diabetes patients had moderately but significantly shorter TCRB CDR3s in all four CD4+ subsets.

Every bit of the isolated RNA underwent reverse transcription, so sequencing read expressed TCRB transcripts. The protocol was immunoSEQ multiplex PCR, while the TCRdb copy is restricted to in-frame clones and leaves out a portion. The table has roughly 50,000 clones, under 55% seen once. Which antigens these TCRs recognize remains unknown. The sample was Tregs from blood. The receptors stem from a man aged 25 to 40 with type 1 diabetes.

The rearrangement joins TRBV4-3 to TRBJ2-7; D gene ambiguous. CDR3 size: 13 residues. The V end was cut by 0 bases, the J end by 6 bases, with 9 bases between. Germline V gives CDR1 LGHNA, CDR2 YSLEER. In DNA, the CDR3 is TGCGCCAGCAGCCAAGATCTCATGCGCGAGCAGTACTTC. Residues: CASSQDLMREQYF.

This chain uses TRBV5-1 with TRBJ2-2; 10 bases map to TRBD2. J was trimmed by 5 bases and V by 3 bases; bases with no gene match: 7. Germline CDR1 SGHRS, CDR2 YFSETQ. The CDR3 is 16 residues long. The CDR3: CASSSSGRSRTGELFF. The DNA for the CDR3 is TGCGCCAGCAGCTCTAGCGGGAGAAGTAGGACCGGGGAGCTGTTTTTT.

In its sample, this clone was seen a few times. This chain links TRBV5-4 with TRBJ2-1, with TRBD2 matching 11 bases. This CDR3 region has 17 residues. CDR1 SGHNT and CDR2 YYREEE come from the germline V gene (reference sequence). J was trimmed by 10 bases and V by 0 bases; bases with no gene match: 12. The chain's CDR3 is CASSLVVSGRALEEQFF. CDR3 coding DNA: TGTGCCAGCAGCTTGGTTGTTAGCGGGAGGGCACTTGAGGAGCAGTTCTTC.

The gene calls are TRBV30 and TRBJ2-2; D is perhaps TRBD2 (6 bases). V was pared by 5 bases and J by 6 bases, with 13 bases between. Germline V gene sequence: CDR1 GTSNPN, CDR2 SVGIG (reference sequence). The CDR3 sequence is 13 residues long. The CDR3 is CAWANGGSGELFF. For the CDR3, the DNA is TGTGCCTGGGCCAATGGGGGGTCCGGGGAGCTGTTTTTT.

CDR3 amino acids: CASSYGYLAGQETQYF. In nucleotides, the CDR3 is TGTGCCAGCAGTTACGGTTACCTGGCAGGGCAAGAGACCCAGTACTTC. V usage is TRBV6-5 and J usage is TRBJ2-5, with D maybe TRBD1 (5 bases). Germline V gene sequence: CDR1 MNHEY, CDR2 SVGAGI. This CDR3 contains 16 residues. V lost 2 bases and J lost 2, with 15 bases in between.

The chain combines TRBV28 with TRBJ2-1, with 11 positions matching TRBD2. From germline, CDR1 is MDHEN and CDR2 SYDVKM. With 5 bases clipped from V and 16 bases from J, the junction kept 13 bases outside the gene matches. There are 14 residues in the CDR3. The CDR3 DNA reads as TGTGCCAGCAGTGACCGCCGACTAGCGGGATCGCATTTCTTC. It translates to CASSDRRLAGSHFF.

The V and J genes are TRBV19 and TRBJ2-6, with 8 bases aligning to TRBD1. Germline V CDR1 and CDR2: LNHDA, SQIVND (reference sequence). After removal of 9 bases from V and 6 bases from J, the junction contained 13 bases not matched to a gene. The CDR3 contains 16 residues. CDR3 sequence reads: CASTHQGADLANVLTF. In DNA form, the CDR3 reads TGTGCCAGCACCCACCAGGGGGCCGATTTGGCCAACGTCCTGACTTTC.

Details on this clone: Other DNA sequences in the sample encode the same CDR3. This chain links TRBV5-1 with TRBJ1-4; a possible D gene is TRBD1 (5 bases). Per the germline V gene, CDR1 is SGHRS and CDR2 is YFSETQ. Trimming left V 0 bases short and J 3 bases short, with 6 bases between. The CDR3 runs 14 residues. The DNA of the CDR3 is TGCGCCAGCAGCTTGGGGGGGGCTAATGAAAAACTGTTTTTT. Amino acid sequence: CASSLGGANEKLFF. The whole variable domain, remainder taken from reference TRBV5-1 and TRBJ1-4, is KAGVTQTPRYLIKTRGQQVTLSCSPISGHRSVSWYQQTPGQGLQFLFEYFSETQRNKGNFPGRFSGRQFSNSRSEMNVSTLELGDSALYLCASSLGGANEKLFFGSGTQLSVL.

This rearrangement joins TRBV28 to TRBJ2-7; the D gene is possibly TRBD1 (6 bases). CDR3 length: 13 amino acids. The V gene's germline CDR1 is MDHEN and CDR2 SYDVKM. V was clipped by 3 bases and J by 3 bases, with 9 bases between them. For the CDR3, the DNA is TGTGCCAGCAGTTTGAGGGGGATCTACGAGCAGTACTTC. It yields the protein CASSLRGIYEQYF.

The chain couples TRBV28 to TRBJ2-1; D unresolved. The germline V and J ends were trimmed by 5 bases and 4 bases, with 3 bases remaining between them. This CDR3 region has 11 residues. CDR1 is MDHEN, CDR2 SYDVKM, per germline. CDR3 DNA: TGTGCCAGCAGTCTGTACAATGAGCAGTTCTTC. The encoded protein is CASSLYNEQFF.

The V gene is TRBV6-1, the J gene TRBJ2-3, with 12 bases that match TRBD2. Germline V gives CDR1 MNHNS, CDR2 SASEGT. This CDR3 region has 15 residues. Trimming took 7 bases from V and 1 from J; bases not matched to a gene: 3. The CDR3 is CASIRLAGGTDTQYF. The CDR3 DNA is TGTGCCAGCATCCGACTAGCGGGAGGCACAGATACGCAGTATTTT.